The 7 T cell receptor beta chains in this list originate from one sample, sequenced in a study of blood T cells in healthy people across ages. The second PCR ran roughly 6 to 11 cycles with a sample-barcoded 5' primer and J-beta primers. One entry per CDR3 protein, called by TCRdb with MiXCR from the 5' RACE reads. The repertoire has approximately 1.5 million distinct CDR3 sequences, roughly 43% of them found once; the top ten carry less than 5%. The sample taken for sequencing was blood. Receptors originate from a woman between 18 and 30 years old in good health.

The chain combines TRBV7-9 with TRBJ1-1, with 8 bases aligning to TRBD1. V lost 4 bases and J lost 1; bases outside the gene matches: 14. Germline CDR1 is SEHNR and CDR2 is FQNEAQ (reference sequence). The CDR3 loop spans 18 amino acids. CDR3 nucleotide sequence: TGTGCCAGCAGCTCGACTCTTATGACAGGGGCGAAGAACACTGAAGCTTTCTTT. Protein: CASSSTLMTGAKNTEAFF.

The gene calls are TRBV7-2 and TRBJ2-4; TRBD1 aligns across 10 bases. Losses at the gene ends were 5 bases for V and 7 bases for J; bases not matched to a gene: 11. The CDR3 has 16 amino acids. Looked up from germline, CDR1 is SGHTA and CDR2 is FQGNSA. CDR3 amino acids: CASSPPDRGSLNIQYF. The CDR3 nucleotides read TGTGCCAGCAGCCCTCCGGACAGGGGGTCCCTCAACATTCAGTACTTC.

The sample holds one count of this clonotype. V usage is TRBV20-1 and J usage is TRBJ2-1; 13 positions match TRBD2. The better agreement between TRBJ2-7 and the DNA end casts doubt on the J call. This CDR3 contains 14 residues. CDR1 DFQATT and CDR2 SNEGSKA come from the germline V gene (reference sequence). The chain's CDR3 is CSAPGTSGINEQYF. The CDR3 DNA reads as TGCAGTGCTCCAGGGACTAGCGGGATCAATGAGCAGTACTTC.

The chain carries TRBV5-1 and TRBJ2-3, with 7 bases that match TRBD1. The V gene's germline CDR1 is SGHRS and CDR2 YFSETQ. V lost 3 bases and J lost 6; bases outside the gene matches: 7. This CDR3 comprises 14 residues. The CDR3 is CASSSDRVSDTQYF. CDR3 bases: TGCGCCAGCAGCTCAGACAGGGTTTCGGATACGCAGTATTTT. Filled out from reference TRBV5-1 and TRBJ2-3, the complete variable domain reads KAGVTQTPRYLIKTRGQQVTLSCSPISGHRSVSWYQQTPGQGLQFLFEYFSETQRNKGNFPGRFSGRQFSNSRSEMNVSTLELGDSALYLCASSSDRVSDTQYFGPGTRLTVL.

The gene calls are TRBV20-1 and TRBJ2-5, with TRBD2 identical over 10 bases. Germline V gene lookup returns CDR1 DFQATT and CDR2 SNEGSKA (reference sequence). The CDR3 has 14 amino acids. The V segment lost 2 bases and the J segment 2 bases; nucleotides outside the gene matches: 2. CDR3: CSARSSGGQETQYF. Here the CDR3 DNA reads TGCAGTGCTAGATCTAGCGGGGGACAAGAGACCCAGTACTTC.

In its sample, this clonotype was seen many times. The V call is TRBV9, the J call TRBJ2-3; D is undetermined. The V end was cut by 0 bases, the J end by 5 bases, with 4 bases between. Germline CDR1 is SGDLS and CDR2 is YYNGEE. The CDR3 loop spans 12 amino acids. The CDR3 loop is CASSVELDTQYF. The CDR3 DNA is TGTGCCAGCAGCGTAGAATTAGATACGCAGTATTTT.

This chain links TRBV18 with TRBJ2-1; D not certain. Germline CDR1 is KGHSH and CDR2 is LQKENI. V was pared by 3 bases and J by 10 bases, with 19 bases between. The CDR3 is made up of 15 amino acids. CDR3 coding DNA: TGTGCCAGCTCACCTCCAGGAACTGCCCGTGGGGAGCAGTTCTTC. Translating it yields CASSPPGTARGEQFF.